The sequence of this T cell receptor beta chain was determined in a study of CD8+ T cells in alopecia areata. Looking at the study overall: Administration of oral tofacitinib to treated patients was at 5 to 10 mg twice daily.

This clone appeared a few times. Its target is not known. The sample's treatment: oral pan-JAK inhibitor, 5-10 mg twice daily. Overall study findings and caveats: It was lesional scalp, especially alopecia totalis/universalis, that showed higher clonality than normal scalp. Scalp clonality, along with expanded CD8+ clones among the top 100, was significantly decreased by tofacitinib.

The CDR3 covers 16 residues. The germline V gene encodes CDR1 SGHRS and CDR2 YFSETQ. V gave up 0 bases and J gave up 8 bases, with 20 bases separating them. Following extraction, RNA underwent reverse transcription to cDNA, which served as the sequencing template. The repertoire was sequenced with immunoSEQ multiplex PCR; TCRdb's copy has only in-frame clones and lacks some. This table holds under 350,000 clones, 55% to 75% found once. The receptor was derived from a human donor with alopecia areata. The chain joins TRBV5-1 to TRBJ1-2; a possible D gene is TRBD1 (5 bases). The specimen comprised CD4+ T cells sorted from blood, sampled at week 24, from a patient treated with tofacitinib. CDR3 coding DNA: TGCGCCAGCAGCTTGGATCCAGGGAGGGACCTCCGGGGCTACACCTTC. This encodes CASSLDPGRDLRGYTF.